Below are 14 T cell receptor beta chains sequenced from a single sample in a study of blood T cells in healthy people across ages. Next came a second PCR, run for about 6 to 12 cycles, which used a sample-barcoded 5' primer along with a J-beta primer mix. Via MiXCR, TCRdb re-called the 5' RACE reads, giving one row per CDR3 protein. The sample consists of about 1.5 million distinct CDR3 sequences, roughly two fifths of them appearing once. The specimen was blood. These receptors were taken from a woman younger than 35 in good health.

The chain has TRBV10-3 and TRBJ1-1; TRBD1 agrees at 7 bases. V gave up 10 bases and J gave up 8 bases; unmatched junction bases: 7. CDR1 and CDR2 from the germline V gene are ENHRY and SYGVKD. This CDR3 comprises 11 residues. For the CDR3, the DNA is TGTGCCACCGAGACAGGGTCCGAAGCTTTCTTT. This codes for CATETGSEAFF.

This clonotype was picked up a small number of times. The chain links TRBV12-3 or TRBV12-4 to TRBJ2-7; a possible D gene is TRBD1 (6 bases). TRBJ2-5 matches the DNA end more closely, so the J call is doubtful. The CDR3 contains 13 residues. CDR3 bases: TGTGCCAGCAGTGTATACAGGGTGGAGACCCAGTACTTC. Amino acids: CASSVYRVETQYF.

With regard to this clonotype: Given a much more abundant clone one base away, this may be a read error. The rearrangement uses TRBV21-1 and TRBJ2-3; TRBD1, the D gene given by the table, was not confirmed from the DNA. TRBV21-1 has pseudogene status. CDR3 size: 15 residues. CDR3 sequence reads: CASRCREGNVNTQYF. The DNA of the CDR3 is TGTGCCAGCAGATGCAGGGAAGGGAATGTGAATACGCAGTATTTT.

In its sample, this clonotype was seen many times. The chain has TRBV2 and TRBJ2-4, with a possible D match to TRBD1 (5 bases). Germline V gives CDR1 SNHLY, CDR2 FYNNEI. The CDR3 is 12 residues long. The V end lost 3 bases, the J end lost 8 bases, and 8 bases lay between the germline ends. CDR3 DNA sequence: TGTGCCAGCAGTGACAGGGTCGACATTCAGTACTTC. Translated: CASSDRVDIQYF.

In the case of this clonotype: At one end the junction does not follow the germline gene, possibly because of a read error. The genes are TRBV29-1 and TRBJ2-4; perhaps TRBD2 as D (6 bases). The germline V gene encodes CDR1 SQVTM and CDR2 ANQGSEA. This CDR3 has 12 amino acids. In DNA, the CDR3 is TGCAGCGCTGCCCGTGGGGGGAACGAGCAGCACTTC. It codes for CSAARGGNEQHF. Full variable domain (missing parts from reference TRBV29-1 and TRBJ2-4): SAVISQKPSRDICQRGTSLTIQCQVDSQVTMMFWYRQQPGQSLTLIATANQGSEATYESGFVIDKFPISRPNLTFSTLTVSNMSPEDSSIYLCSAARGGNEQHFGAGTRLSVL.

The table lists this clonotype with a few counts. This chain joins TRBV9 and TRBJ2-7; D unclear. The CDR3 runs to 13 residues. Trimming took off 7 bases at V and 3 bases at J, with 14 bases between the two ends. The germline V gene has CDR1 SGDLS and CDR2 YYNGEE. The CDR3 region has the DNA TGTGCCAGCGGGCAACTTAAAGTCTACGAGCAGTACTTC. Its translation is CASGQLKVYEQYF.

The chain is built from TRBV20-1 and TRBJ1-4; tentatively, D is TRBD1 (5 bases). Between the trimmed V and J ends, which lost 1 base and 4 bases, there was a span of 10 bases. The CDR3 sequence is 14 residues long. CDR1 and CDR2 from the germline V gene are DFQATT and SNEGSKA (reference sequence). Written as DNA, the CDR3 is TGCAGTGCTAGAGGCGGGGGAGGTAATGAAAAACTGTTTTTT. It is translated as CSARGGGGNEKLFF.

The V call is TRBV27, the J call TRBJ2-7; D perhaps matches TRBD2 (6 bases). Germline V CDR1 and CDR2: MNHEY, SMNVEV (reference sequence). The CDR3 has 14 residues. V lost 5 bases and J 2 bases, leaving 13 bases between the germline ends. The CDR3, as DNA: TGTGCCAGCAGTGCCGGGACTCCCGCCTACGAGCAGTACTTC. It is translated as CASSAGTPAYEQYF.

The V gene is TRBV5-1, the J gene TRBJ2-1; D is unclear. The V and J ends lost 5 bases and 10 bases respectively, with 16 bases between them. Germline V gene data show CDR1 as SGHRS and CDR2 as YFSETQ. The CDR3 covers 13 residues. CDR3 sequence reads: CASSSDGHYEQFF. As DNA, the CDR3 is TGCGCCAGCAGTTCGGACGGGCACTACGAGCAGTTCTTC.

The rearrangement links TRBV9 to TRBJ2-1; TRBD1 is a possible D gene (6 bases). The V end was cut by 3 bases, the J end by 2 bases, with 15 bases between. The germline gives CDR1 SGDLS, CDR2 YYNGEE. The CDR3 extends over 16 amino acids. The CDR3 region is CASSARGTVPYNEQFF. The CDR3 nucleotides read TGTGCCAGCAGCGCAAGGGGGACCGTTCCCTACAATGAGCAGTTCTTC.

The chain is built from TRBV12-3 or TRBV12-4 and TRBJ1-1; the D gene is possibly TRBD1 (6 bases). The V gene lost 4 bases and the J gene lost 12 bases, with 15 bases spanning the gap. This CDR3 has 12 residues. The CDR3 here is CASSSVGGDTFF. Here the CDR3 DNA reads TGTGCCAGCAGTTCAGTGGGCGGGGACACTTTCTTT.

The rearrangement uses TRBV4-3 and TRBJ1-4; D is ambiguous. Trimming removed 3 bases from V and 7 bases from J, with 9 bases in between. This CDR3 has 13 residues. From germline, CDR1 is LGHNA and CDR2 YSLEER. CDR3 sequence: CASSHLGSEKLFF. The CDR3 DNA sequence: TGCGCCAGCAGCCACCTTGGTTCTGAAAAACTGTTTTTT.

This clonotype showed up just a few times. The chain uses TRBV6-5 and TRBJ2-3, with TRBD1 identical over 10 bases. V was pared by 0 bases and J by 4 bases, with 1 base of the junction left unmatched. CDR1 and CDR2 (germline): MNHEY, SVGAGI. The CDR3 has 15 amino acids. CDR3 nucleotides: TGTGCCAGCAGTTACTCAGGACAGGGGGCAGATACGCAGTATTTT. It encodes CASSYSGQGADTQYF.

The chain combines TRBV27 with TRBJ2-4; no reliable D call. V lost 0 bases to trimming and J lost 15 bases, with 15 bases between them. Germline CDR1 is MNHEY and CDR2 is SMNVEV (reference sequence). The CDR3 spans 13 residues. The CDR3 loop is CASSLSGSPLTYF. In DNA form, the CDR3 reads TGTGCCAGCAGTTTATCAGGCAGCCCCCTAACGTACTTC.